This T cell receptor (beta chain) appears in the sequencing data of a study of cytomegalovirus exposure and HLA in healthy donors. Study at large: Tens of millions of unique TCR sequences came from HLA-typed donors in an early release. General study points: Previous analysis showed most TCR beta V segments were productive about 87% or about 30% of the time.

13 Jbeta primers and 60 Vbeta primers were used for the PCR. Measured with immunoSEQ multiplex PCR; TCRdb has only the in-frame clones, and not every one. The table has around 140,000 clones, 70% to 90% seen once. V shed 9 bases and J 5 bases; nucleotides not matched to a gene: 10. The CDR3 loop spans 14 amino acids. CDR1 MNHNY and CDR2 SVGAGI come from the germline V gene (reference sequence). Comment on this clone: The antigen is undetermined.

The sample comprised PBMCs. The sequence was obtained from a man in his forties in good health and CMV-seronegative. The rearrangement uses TRBV6-6 and TRBJ1-5; 7 bases agree with TRBD1. The CDR3 here is CASTRQGIHQPQHF. In nucleotides, the CDR3 is TGTGCCAGTACACGACAGGGCATCCATCAGCCCCAGCATTTT.